Detailed here is one T cell receptor beta chain. The antigen is unknown. Molecular barcoding with unique molecular identifiers was used for the TCRbeta library. TCRdb analysed the PCR reads with MiXCR anew, one entry per CDR3 protein. The sample lists fewer than 250,000 distinct CDR3 sequences; around a sixth were seen once. The sample originates from a study of T-cell reconstitution after alpha-beta-depleted transplantation in children. General study results and limits: Most T-cell counts and diversity one year after the transplant came from T cells that were newly produced. As was reported, about two months after transplant, alpha-beta T cells came from several hundred expanded graft clones. Several patients had high TCRbeta diversity at day 60; it came from surviving recipient T cells and thymic progenitors.

The CDR3 is 13 residues long. The germline V gene encodes CDR1 WNHNN and CDR2 SYGVQD (reference sequence). V was shortened by 2 bases and J by 3 bases, with 7 bases between the two germline ends. The source was PBMCs, mostly from graft donor cells, collected 360 days after TCRalphabeta/CD19-depleted stem cell transplant. The sequence derives from a male patient between 2 and 15 years old who had a stem cell transplant for acute lymphoblastic leukemia, so the T cells may come from the graft donor. This chain joins TRBV10-1 and TRBJ1-2; no clear D gene. As DNA, the CDR3 is TGCGCCAGCAGTGAGAGACATGACTATGGCTACACCTTC. It specifies CASSERHDYGYTF.